These T cell receptor beta chains were read from a single sample in a study of read filtering for tumor transcriptome and immune sequencing. TCRdb re-derived calls from the reads in MiXCR, one entry per CDR3 protein. The sample records 30,000 to 40,000 distinct CDR3 sequences, 12% being singletons. The sample taken for sequencing was a population of CD138-negative cells sorted from bone marrow. All receptors derive from a donor aged 40 or over with multiple myeloma. Both conserved end residues are part of each CDR3. D genes are given only for firm matches. Where a row states a size, it is once, few, many or the class of an expanded clone; other rows omit it.

clone_size	d_call	v_call	j_call	cdr3_length	cdr3_aa	cdr3_nt
many	TRBD1	TRBV4-1	TRBJ2-1	13	CASTEQQGTGQFF	TGCGCCAGCACCGAGCAACAGGGGACGGGGCAGTTCTTC
many	TRBD1	TRBV28	TRBJ1-1	15	CASSVTGGWNTEAFF	TGTGCCAGCAGTGTTACAGGGGGCTGGAACACTGAAGCTTTCTTT
-	-	TRBV7-9	TRBJ2-5	14	CASSPSQAQETQYF	TGTGCCAGCAGCCCAAGCCAGGCTCAAGAGACCCAGTACTTC
few	-	TRBV7-9	TRBJ1-1	15	CASSLAGGSTAEAFF	TGTGCCAGCAGCTTAGCAGGTGGGTCGACCGCTGAAGCTTTCTTT
many	TRBD2	TRBV7-6	TRBJ2-3	14	CASSLAGGADTQYF	TGTGCCAGCAGCTTAGCGGGGGGGGCAGATACGCAGTATTTT
few	TRBD2	TRBV29-1	TRBJ2-3	14	CSVIAGGRPDTQYF	TGCAGCGTTATAGCGGGGGGCCGTCCAGATACGCAGTATTTT
many	TRBD2	TRBV10-3	TRBJ2-5	17	CAISESRGLAGQETQYF	TGTGCCATCAGTGAGTCCCGCGGACTAGCGGGGCAAGAGACCCAGTACTTC
once	TRBD1	TRBV12-3/TRBV12-4	TRBJ2-1	14	CASTRQGEDNEQFF	TGTGCCAGCACTCGACAGGGGGAAGACAATGAGCAGTTCTTC
-	-	TRBV7-9	TRBJ2-2	14	CASSPGQITGELFF	TGTGCCAGCAGCCCGGGACAAATCACCGGGGAGCTGTTTTTT
many	-	TRBV29-1	TRBJ1-1	13	CSALTGSNTEAFF	TGCAGCGCCCTGACAGGATCTAACACTGAAGCTTTCTTT
many	TRBD1	TRBV10-3	TRBJ2-1	14	CAISTGVRYNEQFF	TGTGCCATCTCCACAGGGGTGAGGTACAATGAGCAGTTCTTC
medium-sized	-	TRBV6-5	TRBJ2-1	13	CASRYSPQTEQFF	TGTGCCAGCAGATACTCCCCGCAGACTGAGCAGTTCTTC
many	-	TRBV18	TRBJ2-3	13	CASSLSGTDTQYF	TGTGCCAGCTCCCTCTCGGGTACGGATACGCAGTATTTT
many	-	TRBV7-2	TRBJ2-3	15	CASSLVPGSSDTQYF	TGTGCCAGCAGCTTGGTCCCGGGAAGCTCAGATACGCAGTATTTT
few	TRBD2	TRBV28	TRBJ2-5	15	CASSALAGRRETQYF	TGTGCCAGCAGTGCCCTAGCGGGGAGGCGAGAGACCCAGTACTTC
many	-	TRBV5-4	TRBJ2-7	13	CASSLAQEYEQYF	TGTGCCAGCAGCTTGGCCCAAGAATACGAGCAGTACTTC
many	-	TRBV14	TRBJ1-1	14	CASSEYRENTEAFF	TGTGCCAGCAGCGAATACAGGGAGAACACTGAAGCTTTCTTT
many	-	TRBV7-3	TRBJ2-3	14	CASSATGSADTQYF	TGTGCCAGCAGCGCCACAGGGTCGGCAGATACGCAGTATTTT
many	-	TRBV11-2	TRBJ2-1	15	CASSLDGASYNEQFF	TGTGCCAGCAGCTTAGACGGGGCCTCCTACAATGAGCAGTTCTTC
many	TRBD1	TRBV5-1	TRBJ2-3	14	CASRRQGLDYTQYF	TGCGCCAGCCGTCGACAGGGCCTAGATTATACGCAGTATTTT
many	TRBD1	TRBV5-5	TRBJ2-7	14	CASSAFGTAYEQYF	TGTGCCAGCAGCGCGTTCGGGACAGCCTACGAGCAGTACTTC
many	TRBD2	TRBV7-9	TRBJ2-1	15	CASSLTSGVDNEQFF	TGTGCCAGCAGCCTAACTAGCGGGGTTGACAATGAGCAGTTCTTC
many	-	TRBV20-1	TRBJ2-1	11	CSATFGNEQFF	TGCAGTGCTACCTTTGGGAATGAGCAGTTCTTC
-	TRBD1	TRBV5-1	TRBJ1-2	15	CASSLGGTASYGYTF	TGCGCCAGCAGCTTGGGCGGGACAGCTAGCTATGGCTACACCTTC
many	TRBD2	TRBV29-1	TRBJ2-1	12	CSVGAGAAEQFF	TGCAGCGTTGGAGCGGGGGCGGCTGAGCAGTTCTTC
many	TRBD1	TRBV11-2	TRBJ2-7	16	CASSLAPGQGIYEQYF	TGTGCCAGCAGCTTAGCCCCGGGACAGGGGATCTACGAGCAGTACTTC
many	-	TRBV3-1	TRBJ2-7	13	CASRLQGSYEQYF	TGTGCCAGCAGACTTCAGGGGTCCTACGAGCAGTACTTC
many	-	TRBV6-5	TRBJ1-1	14	CASSNRPRNTEAFF	TGTGCCAGCAGTAATAGACCCCGGAACACTGAAGCTTTCTTT
-	-	TRBV19	TRBJ2-3	14	CASSGNSLGDTQYF	TGTGCCAGTAGTGGGAACTCACTGGGGGATACGCAGTATTTT
many	TRBD2	TRBV7-9	TRBJ2-7	17	CASSVSSGGATIYEQYF	TGTGCCAGCAGCGTCTCTAGCGGGGGGGCCACAATATACGAGCAGTACTTC
-	TRBD2	TRBV3-1	TRBJ2-7	17	CASSRQRGLAGAWEQYF	TGTGCCAGCAGCCGTCAAAGAGGACTAGCGGGGGCCTGGGAGCAGTACTTC
many	-	TRBV7-2	TRBJ2-7	13	CASSPRRNYEQYF	TGTGCCAGCAGCCCGCGACGCAACTACGAGCAGTACTTC
many	-	TRBV11-2	TRBJ2-1	14	CASSLVGTYNEQFF	TGTGCCAGCAGCTTAGTGGGCACCTACAATGAGCAGTTCTTC
many	-	TRBV29-1	TRBJ2-1	13	CSYFEVPYNEQFF	TGCAGCTACTTTGAGGTTCCCTACAATGAGCAGTTCTTC
many	-	TRBV18	TRBJ2-3	16	CASSPVGRAVADTQYF	TGTGCCAGCTCACCGGTGGGTAGAGCTGTTGCAGATACGCAGTATTTT
many	-	TRBV12-3/TRBV12-4	TRBJ1-1	11	CASSYSTEAFF	TGTGCCAGCAGCTACAGCACTGAAGCTTTCTTT
few	TRBD1	TRBV5-1	TRBJ1-5	15	CASRQGDSSNQPQHF	TGCGCCAGCCGCCAGGGGGACAGCAGCAATCAGCCCCAGCATTTT
many	-	TRBV24-1	TRBJ2-3	13	CATSLTGSDTQYF	TGTGCCACCAGCTTGACTGGCTCAGATACGCAGTATTTT
-	-	TRBV10-3	TRBJ1-1	12	CAISPKNTEASF	TGTGCCATCAGCCCGAAGAACACTGAAGCTTCCTTT
few	TRBD2	TRBV7-8	TRBJ2-3	15	CASSSASGGSDTQYF	TGTGCCAGCAGCTCGGCTAGCGGGGGATCAGATACGCAGTATTTT
-	TRBD1	TRBV20-1	TRBJ2-2	14	CSPLGTGYTGELFF	TGCAGTCCACTCGGGACAGGGTACACCGGGGAGCTGTTTTTT